This T cell receptor (beta chain) was identified in a study of T cells in Graves' hyperthyroidism and ophthalmopathy. This CDR3 is 12 amino acids long. The V end lost 0 bases, the J end lost 9 bases, and 7 bases lay between the germline ends. Germline CDR1 is SGHRS and CDR2 is YFSETQ. RNA transcripts provided the source from which TCR beta CDR3 regions were amplified. In the first-round RT-PCR of the TCR CDR3, the HTBI primer set was used. MiXCR, run by TCRdb on the multiplex PCR reads, gives a single entry per CDR3 protein. The data contain some 50,000 distinct CDR3 sequences, less than 60% of them singletons.

The chain combines TRBV5-1 with TRBJ2-4; D not resolved. Input material: blood. This TCR came from a woman in her fifties or sixties with Graves' ophthalmopathy. CDR3 coding DNA: TGCGCCAGCAGCTTGGAGTTGGGCATTCAGTACTTC. Protein product: CASSLELGIQYF.